This is a list of T cell receptor beta chains from one sample in a study of T cells after somatic rescue of genetic block. Method: immunoSEQ multiplex PCR; TCRdb's copy keeps in-frame clones and lacks some. The sample consists of around 100,000 clones, about 93% of them appearing once. The sample comprised peripheral blood mononuclear cells (PBMCs). The receptors derive from a woman under 30. The CDR3 runs from the conserved cysteine through the conserved F or W. The D gene is left open where the match is weak.

>15|TRBJ1-5|TRBV7-6|TRBD1
CASSLGQSSNQPQHF
>16|TRBJ2-2|TRBV27|TRBD2
CASSLSGAGLTGELFF
>14|TRBJ1-2|TRBV6-1|.
CASPPPSVLGGYTF
>13|TRBJ1-1|TRBV7-7|.
CASSLDRTTEAFF
>15|TRBJ1-3|TRBV4-2|.
CASSQSTDAGNTIYF
>15|TRBJ1-1|TRBV9|TRBD1
CASSVIEGGGGEAFF
>14|TRBJ1-2|TRBV7-9|.
CASSFAGANYGYTF
>15|TRBJ1-3|TRBV9|.
CASTTGSASGNTIYF
>18|TRBJ2-2|TRBV4-3|.
CASSQDIPGTELAGELFF
>15|TRBJ1-1|TRBV4-1|.
CASSRGAQMNTEAFF
>15|TRBJ2-5|TRBV19|TRBD2
CASRLAGGSQETQYF
>13|TRBJ2-5|TRBV11-1|.
CASSLFEEGSQYF
>14|TRBJ1-3|TRBV16|.
CASSHQGYGNTIYF
>16|TRBJ1-4|TRBV10-3|.
CAISDPGDATNEKLFF
>17|TRBJ2-1|TRBV19|TRBD2
CASSALAGGPLSDEQFF
>15|TRBJ1-2|TRBV19|TRBD1
CASSIRPRGQVGYTF
>14|TRBJ1-5|TRBV9|.
CASSVAVSNQPQHF
>15|TRBJ1-6|TRBV5-4|.
CASSTERGMRSPLHF
>15|TRBJ1-2|TRBV7-9|TRBD1
CASSLVGGQLYGYTF
>16|TRBJ1-2|TRBV9|.
CASSVSGRPQGYGYTF
>14|TRBJ2-2|TRBV7-3|TRBD1
CASSTGTGAGELFF
>12|TRBJ1-1|TRBV6-5|.
CASAPGTTEAFF
>14|TRBJ2-5|TRBV5-4|.
CASSLTRRQETQYF
>13|TRBJ2-3|TRBV9|.
CASSVDATDTQYF
>16|TRBJ1-5|TRBV5-5|TRBD1
CASSLSGTGDNQPQHF
>15|TRBJ2-1|TRBV4-2|.
CASSQSRLVEYEQFF
>17|TRBJ2-1|TRBV4-3|TRBD1
CASSRPPPGQGAGEQFF
>17|TRBJ1-4|TRBV7-2|TRBD1
CASSLGLEGGLSEKLFF
>15|TRBJ2-1|TRBV11-1|.
CASSIHEGSHNEQFF
>17|TRBJ2-1|TRBV28|.
CASRPYPTLPGYNEQFF
>14|TRBJ2-2|TRBV27|.
CASRRGANTGELFF
>14|TRBJ2-7|TRBV10-3|.
CAITAGTTGDEQYF
>12|TRBJ2-3|TRBV7-9|.
CASSSYTDTQYF
>13|TRBJ1-2|TRBV21-1|.
CASSEHHLGGYTF
>12|TRBJ2-5|TRBV6-6|.
CASTEGAKTQYF
>14|TRBJ2-2|TRBV4-3|.
CASSQATMAGELFF
>14|TRBJ2-2|TRBV2|TRBD2
CASSEAGRVGELFF
>13|TRBJ2-7|TRBV14|.
CASSQVLGAEQYF
>13|TRBJ1-1|TRBV28|TRBD1
CASRGQGGTEAFF
>14|TRBJ2-7|TRBV2|TRBD1
CASTGRTGRGEQYF
>15|TRBJ1-4|TRBV6-1|.
CASSATPQGNEKLFF